This TCR beta chain was found in a study of cytomegalovirus exposure and HLA in healthy donors. V lost 3 bases to trimming and J lost 4 bases, with 13 bases between them. Per germline, CDR1 LNHDA and CDR2 SQIVND (reference sequence). CDR3 size: 16 residues. Use of 60 Vbeta and 13 Jbeta primers characterized the PCR. Sequencing was performed with immunoSEQ multiplex PCR; in TCRdb, only in-frame clones are kept and a portion is missing. The data contain 140,000 or so clones, roughly 80% of them singletons. The specimen sequenced was PBMCs. The rearrangement joins TRBV19 to TRBJ2-6; a possible D gene is TRBD2 (5 bases). The receptor was derived from a woman aged 35 to 49 in good health and CMV-seropositive. The CDR3 DNA follows: TGTGCCAGTAGTATGGCCCGGGGAGTGGGGGCCAACGTCCTGACTTTC. The encoded protein is CASSMARGVGANVLTF. Supplemented by reference TRBV19 and TRBJ2-6, the full variable domain reads DGGITQSPKYLFRKEGQNVTLSCEQNLNHDAMYWYRQDPGQGLRLIYYSQIVNDFQKGDIAEGYSVSREKKESFPLTVTSAQKNPTAFYLCASSMARGVGANVLTFGAGSRLTVL.